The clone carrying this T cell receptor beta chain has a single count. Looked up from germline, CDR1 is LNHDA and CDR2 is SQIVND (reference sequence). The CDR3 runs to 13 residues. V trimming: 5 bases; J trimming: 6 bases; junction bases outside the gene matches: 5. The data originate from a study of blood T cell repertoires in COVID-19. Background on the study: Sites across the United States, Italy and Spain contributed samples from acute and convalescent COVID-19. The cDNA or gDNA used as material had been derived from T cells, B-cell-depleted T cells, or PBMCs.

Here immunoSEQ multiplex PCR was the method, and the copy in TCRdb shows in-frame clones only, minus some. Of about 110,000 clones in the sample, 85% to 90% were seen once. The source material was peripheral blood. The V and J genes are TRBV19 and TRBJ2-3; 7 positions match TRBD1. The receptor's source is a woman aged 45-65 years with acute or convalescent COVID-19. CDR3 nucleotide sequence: TGTGCCAGTAGTCCTGACAGGGCCGATACGCAGTATTTT. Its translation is CASSPDRADTQYF.